The 27 T cell receptor beta chains listed next were all sequenced from one sample in a study of cytomegalovirus exposure and HLA in healthy donors. TCRdb's table, derived via immunoSEQ multiplex PCR, lists solely in-frame clones and lacks some. The table shows 120,000 to 150,000 clones, with roughly 86% occurring only once. The sample was PBMCs. Receptor source: a man younger than 35 in good health and CMV-seropositive.

This clone was seen a single time. In DNA, the CDR3 is TGTGCCAGTAGTCAGGACAGGGGGTTCACCGGGGAGCTGTTTTTT. Encoded protein: CASSQDRGFTGELFF. This chain joins TRBV19 and TRBJ2-2; 10 bases map to TRBD1. This CDR3 has 15 residues. V was pared by 5 bases and J by 4 bases, with 4 bases of the junction left unmatched. CDR1 and CDR2 from the germline V gene are LNHDA and SQIVND (reference sequence).

The V and J genes are TRBV18 and TRBJ2-1; TRBD1 might be the D (6 bases). CDR3 length equals 13 residues. Germline values: CDR1 KGHSH, CDR2 LQKENI. The V end was cut by 5 bases, the J end by 6 bases, with 11 bases between. Here the CDR3 reads CASSGKQGNEQFF. The DNA of the CDR3 is TGTGCCAGCTCAGGGAAACAGGGCAATGAGCAGTTCTTC.

V usage is TRBV15 and J usage is TRBJ2-7, with TRBD2 matching 10 bases. There are 13 residues in the CDR3. J lost 3 bases, V lost 6 bases, and 2 bases had no gene match. The germline gives CDR1 LNHNV, CDR2 YYDKDF (reference sequence). The CDR3 DNA sequence: TGTGCCACCAGTACTAGCGGGAACTACGAGCAGTACTTC. This encodes CATSTSGNYEQYF.

The genes are TRBV5-4 and TRBJ2-4; D is perhaps TRBD1 (5 bases). The V end was cut by 0 bases, the J end by 4 bases, with 11 bases between. The CDR3 totals 15 residues. The germline gives CDR1 SGHNT, CDR2 YYREEE (reference sequence). The CDR3 is CASSLGGQGKNIQYF. In DNA form, the CDR3 reads TGTGCCAGCAGCTTGGGGGGCCAGGGTAAAAACATTCAGTACTTC.

This chain connects TRBV7-6 to TRBJ1-3; the D is unclear. There are 16 residues in the CDR3. V dropped 4 bases and J dropped 0 bases, with 13 bases sitting between them. Germline V gene sequence: CDR1 SGHVS, CDR2 FNYEAQ. CDR3 in amino acids: CASSSMTQSSGNTIYF. CDR3 bases: TGTGCCAGCAGCTCCATGACTCAGAGCTCTGGAAACACCATATATTTT.

The rearrangement uses TRBV6-5 and TRBJ2-1, with D possibly being TRBD1 (5 bases). CDR3 length: 13 residues. CDR1 and CDR2 (germline): MNHEY, SVGAGI. V lost 2 bases, J lost 5 bases, and 7 bases lay in between. CDR3 DNA: TGTGCCAGCAGTTACATAGGGGACAATGAGCAGTTCTTC. Its protein is CASSYIGDNEQFF.

The chain couples TRBV11-3 to TRBJ2-3; no clear D. In germline, CDR1 is SGHNT, CDR2 YENEEA. Trimming removed 8 bases from V and 4 bases from J, with 16 bases in between. This CDR3 has 14 residues. The CDR3 loop reads CASCSGVGPDTQYF. DNA for the CDR3: TGTGCCAGCTGCTCAGGTGTCGGCCCAGATACGCAGTATTTT.

The genes are TRBV10-2 and TRBJ2-6; a weak D match, TRBD1 (7 bases). From germline, CDR1 is WSHSY and CDR2 SAAADI. V lost 6 bases and J 2 bases, leaving 20 bases between the germline ends. The CDR3 is made up of 18 amino acids. The CDR3 protein is CASRRGGQSGAGANVLTF. In DNA, the CDR3 is TGCGCCAGCAGGAGAGGGGGACAGTCGGGGGCTGGGGCCAACGTCCTGACTTTC.

The chain is built from TRBV28 and TRBJ2-3; 9 bases fit TRBD2. The V gene's germline CDR1 is MDHEN and CDR2 SYDVKM. There are 15 residues in the CDR3. The junction had 6 bases not matched to a gene; V was cut back by 6 bases and J by 2 bases. The CDR3 coding sequence is TGTGCCAGCAGCCCTGGACTAGCGCACACAGATACGCAGTATTTT. Amino acid sequence: CASSPGLAHTDTQYF.

This chain's CDR3 is CASSLRAGAGELFF. The CDR3 DNA reads TGTGCCAGCAGCTTAAGGGCAGGGGCCGGGGAGCTGTTTTTT. V is TRBV11-3 and J is TRBJ2-2, with D possibly matching TRBD1 (6 bases). Germline values: CDR1 SGHNT, CDR2 YENEEA. The V gene lost 2 bases and the J gene lost 6 bases, with 10 bases spanning the gap. This CDR3 region has 14 residues.

The count of this clone is one. This chain links TRBV19 with TRBJ1-6; D unclear. Germline CDR1 is LNHDA and CDR2 is SQIVND (reference sequence). Trimming left V 5 bases short and J 6 bases short, with 8 bases between. The CDR3 has 13 amino acids. The CDR3 sequence: CASSGRLNSPLHF. The CDR3, as DNA: TGTGCCAGTAGTGGGCGCCTTAATTCACCCCTCCACTTT.

CDR3 loop: CASSAGQNTDTQYF. CDR3 bases: TGTGCCAGCAGTGCGGGACAGAACACAGATACGCAGTATTTT. The chain is built from TRBV28 and TRBJ2-3, with a weak D call TRBD1 (7 bases). Trimming left V 5 bases short and J 2 bases short, with 11 bases between. CDR1 and CDR2 (germline): MDHEN, SYDVKM. The CDR3 covers 14 residues.

The chain combines TRBV10-1 with TRBJ1-1; D call uncertain. V was cut by 4 bases and J by 2 bases, with 5 bases left in between. CDR1 and CDR2 from the germline V gene are WNHNN and SYGVQD (reference sequence). The CDR3 has 12 amino acids. In nucleotides, the CDR3 is TGCGCCAGCAGTGCCTCTAACACTGAAGCTTTCTTT. It specifies CASSASNTEAFF.

This chain connects TRBV7-8 to TRBJ2-5; TRBD2 aligns across 11 bases. Germline V gene data show CDR1 as SGHVS and CDR2 as FQNEAQ. V lost 6 bases and J lost 5; bases outside the gene matches: 20. The CDR3 extends over 19 amino acids. CDR3 nucleotides: TGTGCCAGCAGGGTCCCGGCTCTAGCGGGAGGCCCCTATAGCGAGACCCAGTACTTC. As protein: CASRVPALAGGPYSETQYF.

The chain has TRBV11-2 and TRBJ2-7; the D gene is possibly TRBD2 (5 bases). The CDR3 runs 13 residues. Per the germline V gene, CDR1 is SGHAT and CDR2 is FQNNGV. V shed 7 bases and J shed 4 bases, with 14 bases lying between them. The CDR3, as DNA: TGTGCCAGCATTGATTCGGGATCTTACGAGCAGTACTTC. Protein sequence: CASIDSGSYEQYF.

The CDR3 DNA is TGTGCCAGCAGTCCAGGGAACATAAGAGCTAACTATGGCTACACCTTC. It codes for CASSPGNIRANYGYTF. This chain connects TRBV27 to TRBJ1-2, with D maybe TRBD1 (5 bases). The germline V gene has CDR1 MNHEY and CDR2 SMNVEV (reference sequence). The CDR3 spans 16 residues. Trimming took 5 bases from V and 0 from J, leaving 16 bases between them.

This clone was seen a handful of times. The V call is TRBV2, the J call TRBJ2-7; D ambiguous. The CDR3 is 13 amino acids. V lost 7 bases and J 3 bases, leaving 13 bases between the germline ends. Germline loops: CDR1 SNHLY, CDR2 FYNNEI. CDR3 nucleotides: TGTGCCAGCAAGGCTAGTAGGTACTACGAGCAGTACTTC. Translated, it gives CASKASRYYEQYF.

This clone was seen only once. CDR3 loop: CASSSWAGEGAKEKLFF. The CDR3 nucleotides are TGTGCCAGCAGCTCCTGGGCAGGGGAAGGGGCAAAAGAAAAACTGTTTTTT. This chain connects TRBV11-2 to TRBJ1-4; TRBD1 is a possible D gene (6 bases). Trimming pared 4 bases from V and 8 bases from J, leaving 23 bases between. CDR1 is SGHAT and CDR2 is FQNNGV in the germline V gene. The CDR3 is 17 amino acids. The complete variable domain, with remaining parts taken from reference TRBV11-2 and TRBJ1-4, reads EAGVAQSPRYKIIEKRQSVAFWCNPISGHATLYWYQQILGQGPKLLIQFQNNGVVDDSQLPKDRFSAERLKGVDSTLKIQPAKLEDSAVYLCASSSWAGEGAKEKLFFGSGTQLSVL.

The chain joins TRBV12-5 to TRBJ2-7; perhaps TRBD2 as D (7 bases). The germline V gene encodes CDR1 LGHNT and CDR2 FRNRAP. Trimming stripped 10 bases from V and 1 base from J, with 23 bases between. The CDR3 extends over 16 amino acids. The CDR3 region is CATAPGGGRNSYEQYF. DNA of the CDR3: TGTGCTACGGCCCCGGGGGGCGGGAGAAATTCCTACGAGCAGTACTTC.

This rearrangement joins TRBV9 to TRBJ1-3, with D maybe TRBD1 (6 bases). The V gene lost 4 bases and the J gene lost 2 bases, with 7 bases spanning the gap. CDR3 length equals 13 residues. Germline V lookup: CDR1 SGDLS, CDR2 YYNGEE. CDR3 region: CASSSGAGNTIYF. The DNA for the CDR3 is TGTGCCAGCAGCTCAGGGGCTGGAAACACCATATATTTT.

This chain joins TRBV7-2 and TRBJ1-3; the match to TRBD1 covers 10 bases. The CDR3 is 15 amino acids. Germline V gives CDR1 SGHTA, CDR2 FQGNSA. The V segment lost 3 bases and the J segment 4 bases; nucleotides outside the gene matches: 3. The CDR3 region is CASSLGQGFGNTIYF. The CDR3, as DNA: TGTGCCAGCAGCTTGGGACAGGGGTTCGGAAACACCATATATTTT.

The gene calls are TRBV19 and TRBJ1-5; tentatively, D is TRBD1 (6 bases). V was pared by 1 base and J by 6 bases, with 13 bases between. This CDR3 is 15 amino acids long. CDR1 is LNHDA, CDR2 SQIVND, per germline (reference sequence). CDR3 amino acids: CASSIVWTASQPQHF. Here the CDR3 DNA reads TGTGCCAGTAGTATAGTTTGGACAGCGAGTCAGCCCCAGCATTTT.

The chain recombines TRBV6-6 with TRBJ1-1; D is possibly TRBD1 (6 bases). CDR3 size: 13 residues. The ends were cut back, 5 bases at V and 7 bases at J, with 14 bases in the middle. The germline V gene has CDR1 MNHNY and CDR2 SVGAGI (reference sequence). The CDR3 DNA reads as TGTGCCAGCAGTCCCACAGGGTTCGGTGAAGCTTTCTTT. Residues: CASSPTGFGEAFF.

The V gene is TRBV4-2, the J gene TRBJ2-7; D may be TRBD1 (7 bases). With 3 bases removed from V and 4 bases from J, the gap between germline ends came to 13 bases. The CDR3 is 14 residues long. Germline loops: CDR1 LGHNA, CDR2 YNFKEQ. Written as DNA, the CDR3 is TGTGCCAGCAGCCAGTGGAGGGGGCAATACGAGCAGTACTTC. It yields the protein CASSQWRGQYEQYF.

The table lists this clone with a count of one. The chain carries TRBV11-2 and TRBJ2-5; D remains ambiguous. Germline V gene lookup returns CDR1 SGHAT and CDR2 FQNNGV. This CDR3 spans 11 amino acids. Trimming stripped 3 bases from V and 5 bases from J, with 4 bases between. Here the CDR3 reads CASSFYETQYF. The CDR3 coding sequence is TGTGCCAGCAGCTTTTATGAGACCCAGTACTTC.

The chain couples TRBV19 to TRBJ1-4; 7 bases map to TRBD1. The V gene end was trimmed by 4 bases and the J gene end by 8 bases; junction bases not matched to a gene: 10. The CDR3 consists of 15 residues. CDR1 is LNHDA, CDR2 SQIVND, per germline (reference sequence). In nucleotides, the CDR3 is TGTGCCAGTAGTACTAACAGAGGGGGCAGGGAAAAACTGTTTTTT. Protein product: CASSTNRGGREKLFF.

The rearrangement links TRBV7-2 to TRBJ2-5; 11 bases are a match to TRBD2. In germline, CDR1 is SGHTA, CDR2 FQGNSA. The CDR3 extends over 17 amino acids. The trim removed 5 bases at V and 6 bases at J, leaving 14 bases unmatched. The DNA for the CDR3 is TGTGCCAGCAGCCGTAGACTAGCGGGGTCCAACGGCAAGACCCAGTACTTC. It translates to CASSRRLAGSNGKTQYF.